This T cell receptor beta chain was obtained from a study of shared clonotypes between healthy human individuals. Study information: CD4 naive cells filled three plates per donor, CD4 memory three, CD8 naive two and CD8 memory one. Findings and limits, study-wide: Clonotypes shared by all four sorted-subset donors had higher generation probabilities than non-shared clonotypes. Naive subsets usually exceeded memory subsets in estimated richness.

Profiling relied on immunoSEQ multiplex PCR, and the TCRdb table lists in-frame clones only, not all of them. This sample has 550,000 to 700,000 clones; approximately 73% occur once, and the top ten carry around 1.8%. Details on this clone: The antigen remains undetermined. The sample holds other DNA sequences that translate to the same CDR3.

V was trimmed by 0 bases and J by 3 bases, leaving 6 bases between them. Germline V gives CDR1 SGHRS, CDR2 YFSETQ. This CDR3 has 13 amino acids. CD45RA-negative memory and CD45RA+ naive subsets were split from the CD4+ cells. The chain couples TRBV5-1 to TRBJ1-1; the D is unclear. The specimen sequenced was memory CD4+ T cells sorted from blood. As for subset: CD45RA-negative fraction. This TCR derives from a woman under 40 in good health. Here the CDR3 DNA reads TGCGCCAGCAGCTTGGATGGGTACACTGAAGCTTTCTTT. Translating it yields CASSLDGYTEAFF.